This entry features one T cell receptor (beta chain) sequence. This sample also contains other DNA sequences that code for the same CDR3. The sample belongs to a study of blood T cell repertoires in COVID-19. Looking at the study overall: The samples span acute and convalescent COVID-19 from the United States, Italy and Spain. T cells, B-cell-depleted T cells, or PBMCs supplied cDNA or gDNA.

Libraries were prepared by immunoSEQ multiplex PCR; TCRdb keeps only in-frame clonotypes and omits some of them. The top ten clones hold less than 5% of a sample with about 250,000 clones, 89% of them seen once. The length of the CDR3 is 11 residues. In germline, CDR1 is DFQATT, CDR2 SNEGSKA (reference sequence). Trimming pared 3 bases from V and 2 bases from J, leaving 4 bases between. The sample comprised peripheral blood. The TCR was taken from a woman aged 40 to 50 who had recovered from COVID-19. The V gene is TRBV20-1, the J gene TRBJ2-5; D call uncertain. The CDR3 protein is CSARRQETQYF. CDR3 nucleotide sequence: TGCAGTGCTAGGCGGCAAGAGACCCAGTACTTC.